This T cell receptor (beta chain) derives from a study of cytomegalovirus exposure and HLA in healthy donors. General observations from the study: Researchers catalogued 160 or so TCR beta chains as cytomegalovirus-associated. It was likely that a cluster of highly shared sequence variants was a sequencing artifact. With DRB1 most and HLA-C fewest, TCR association rates differed between HLA loci in a later analysis. The records held CMV serostatus as the only immune exposure information.

The PCR used 60 Vbeta and 13 Jbeta primers. Sequenced by immunoSEQ multiplex PCR; TCRdb stores in-frame clones only, minus some. The sample lists about 150,000 clones; more than 75% were seen once. With respect to this clone: What it binds is not known.

Trimming at V came to 0 bases and at J to 0 bases, leaving 11 bases not matched to a gene. Per germline, CDR1 SGDLS and CDR2 YYNGEE. There are 19 residues in the CDR3. The specimen sequenced was PBMCs. The chain carries TRBV9 and TRBJ2-2; 7 bases fit TRBD2. This clonotype was obtained from a man in his thirties or forties in good health and CMV-seropositive. The chain's CDR3 is CASSVGLWLAETNTGELFF. The CDR3 nucleotides are TGTGCCAGCAGCGTAGGCTTATGGCTAGCGGAGACGAACACCGGGGAGCTGTTTTTT.